These T cell receptor beta chains were read from a single sample in a study of OX40 agonist ivuxolimab in advanced cancers. Repertoires were generated with immunoSEQ multiplex PCR, while TCRdb's copy carries only in-frame clones and drops some. The table has 35,000 to 45,000 clones, 80% to 90% seen once. The input for sequencing was CD4+ or CD8+ T cells sorted from blood, taken in a trial of the OX40 agonist ivuxolimab. These receptor sequences come from an adult with an advanced solid tumor such as melanoma, head and neck, liver or kidney cancer. Both conserved end residues are part of each CDR3. D genes are given only for firm matches. Only some rows state a clone size, as once, few, many or a class for expanded clones.

>TRBV7-8|.|TRBJ1-6|.
CASSRILSPLHF
TGTGCCAGCAGCCGAATTCTGTCACCCCTCCACTTT
>TRBV2|.|TRBJ1-2|.
CASSGQINYGYTF
TGTGCCAGCTCTGGACAGATTAACTATGGCTACACCTTC
>TRBV15|.|TRBJ1-4|TRBD1
CATSIILGGGGDEKLFF
TGTGCCACCAGCATTATCCTAGGGGGCGGCGGCGATGAAAAACTGTTTTTT
>TRBV7-9|.|TRBJ2-7|.
CASSRPQTHEQYF
TGTGCCAGCAGCCGGCCCCAGACGCACGAGCAGTACTTC
>TRBV5-4|.|TRBJ2-3|.
CASRLDRDTQYF
TGTGCCAGCAGGCTGGACCGGGATACGCAGTATTTT
>TRBV7-2|.|TRBJ2-2|TRBD2
CASSRGLAGRVGELFF
TGTGCCAGCAGCCGGGGACTAGCGGGAAGGGTCGGGGAGCTGTTTTTT
>TRBV2|.|TRBJ2-7|TRBD1
CASREGQLRVEQYF
TGTGCCAGCAGAGAGGGACAGTTAAGGGTCGAGCAGTACTTC
>TRBV20-1|.|TRBJ1-2|.
CSATGYGYTF
TGCAGTGCAACAGGTTATGGCTACACCTTC
>TRBV15|.|TRBJ1-5|TRBD1
CATSSSGGQPQHF
TGTGCCACCAGCAGCTCAGGGGGCCAGCCCCAGCATTTT
>TRBV30|.|TRBJ2-7|TRBD1
CAWSVHPDRVKYF
TGTGCCTGGAGTGTACACCCTGACAGGGTGAAGTACTTC
>TRBV9|once|TRBJ1-2|.
CASSVPGHYFNYGYTF
TGTGCCAGCAGTGTACCGGGCCACTACTTTAACTATGGCTACACCTTC
>TRBV11-3|.|TRBJ1-1|.
CASSFVVTEAFF
TGTGCCAGCAGCTTTGTAGTGACTGAAGCTTTCTTT
>TRBV13|.|TRBJ1-3|.
CASSGGLGSGNTIYF
TGTGCCAGCAGCGGGGGGTTGGGGTCTGGAAACACCATATATTTT
>TRBV2|.|TRBJ1-1|TRBD1
CASPQGGMNTEAFF
TGTGCCAGCCCTCAGGGGGGTATGAACACTGAAGCTTTCTTT
>TRBV7-9|.|TRBJ1-2|TRBD1
CASRDIQGTNYGYTF
TGTGCCAGCAGGGACATACAGGGGACTAACTATGGCTACACCTTC
>TRBV30|.|TRBJ2-1|.
CAWIYYNEQFF
TGTGCCTGGATTTACTACAATGAGCAGTTCTTC
>TRBV9|.|TRBJ1-1|.
CASSVDWMNTEAFF
TGTGCCAGCAGCGTAGACTGGATGAACACTGAAGCTTTCTTT
>TRBV27|medium-sized|TRBJ2-5|.
CASSPLGEETQYF
TGTGCCAGCAGCCCCCTGGGGGAAGAGACCCAGTACTTC
>TRBV7-6|.|TRBJ1-5|.
CASSAEFGGKYSNQPQHF
TGTGCCAGCAGCGCGGAGTTCGGGGGGAAATATAGCAATCAGCCCCAGCATTTT
>TRBV4-3|.|TRBJ1-5|.
CASSRVVGAVQPQHF
TGCGCCAGCAGCCGGGTTGTCGGGGCCGTTCAGCCCCAGCATTTT
>TRBV6-1|.|TRBJ1-4|.
CASSIGEKLFF
TGTGCCAGCAGCATCGGTGAAAAACTGTTTTTT
>TRBV5-1|.|TRBJ2-1|TRBD2
CASSLPGLAGGYNEQFF
TGCGCCAGCAGCTTGCCGGGACTAGCGGGGGGTTACAATGAGCAGTTCTTC
>TRBV29-1|.|TRBJ2-3|TRBD1
CSVEGQGIADTQYF
TGCAGCGTTGAGGGACAGGGAATTGCAGATACGCAGTATTTT
>TRBV7-6|.|TRBJ1-1|.
CASSPSGLGTEAFF
TGTGCCAGCAGCCCTTCCGGTCTAGGGACTGAAGCTTTCTTT
>TRBV10-3|.|TRBJ2-2|.
CAISEYDEHRAGELFF
TGTGCCATCAGTGAGTACGACGAACACAGGGCCGGGGAGCTGTTTTTT
>TRBV10-2|.|TRBJ2-1|TRBD2
CASSESSSGGAPYNEQFF
TGCGCCAGCAGTGAGTCGAGTAGCGGGGGGGCGCCCTACAATGAGCAGTTCTTC
>TRBV7-8|.|TRBJ2-3|.
CASSLSSWVRGGTQYF
TGTGCCAGCAGCTTATCCTCTTGGGTCCGGGGTGGTACGCAGTATTTT
>TRBV27|.|TRBJ2-7|TRBD2
CASSQPLGTSGRGEQYF
TGTGCCAGCAGTCAACCCCTCGGGACTAGCGGGAGGGGCGAGCAGTACTTC
>TRBV28|.|TRBJ2-3|.
CASSFEGPSTDTQYF
TGTGCCAGCAGTTTCGAGGGGCCCTCCACAGATACGCAGTATTTT
>TRBV27|.|TRBJ1-2|.
CASSLSRDYGYTF
TGTGCCAGCAGTTTGTCCAGAGACTATGGCTACACCTTC
>TRBV6-5|.|TRBJ1-3|.
CASSYIGGNTIYF
TGTGCCAGCAGTTACATAGGAGGAAACACCATATATTTT
>TRBV6-5|.|TRBJ2-1|TRBD2
CASSRTSGRHDEQFF
TGTGCCAGCAGTCGGACTAGCGGGAGGCACGATGAGCAGTTCTTC
>TRBV11-2|.|TRBJ2-6|.
CASSKGRSSGANVLTF
TGTGCCAGCAGTAAGGGACGAAGCTCTGGGGCCAACGTCCTGACTTTC
>TRBV6-5|once|TRBJ2-7|.
CASSEALKYEQYF
TGTGCCAGCAGTGAAGCTTTAAAGTACGAGCAGTACTTC
>TRBV11-2|few|TRBJ2-7|TRBD2
CASSLSETSWFEQYF
TGTGCCAGCAGCTTATCCGAGACTAGCTGGTTCGAGCAGTACTTC
>TRBV28|.|TRBJ2-7|TRBD1
CASSFPPTGGYEQYF
TGTGCCAGCAGTTTCCCCCCCACAGGGGGATACGAGCAGTACTTC
>TRBV10-3|.|TRBJ2-3|TRBD2
CAISESTSGSTDTQYF
TGTGCCATCAGTGAGTCCACTAGCGGGAGTACAGATACGCAGTATTTT